The clone carrying this TCR beta chain was seen a few times. The record originates from a study of T cells of healthy individuals. TCRdb re-analysed the 5' RACE reads in MiXCR, keeping a single row per CDR3 protein. The table shows approximately 50,000 distinct CDR3 sequences, with roughly 14% occurring only once. This CDR3 comprises 17 residues. V was clipped by 5 bases and J by 4 bases, with 21 bases between them. CDR1 SNHLY and CDR2 FYNNEI come from the germline V gene. The receptor comes from a human donor in good health. V is TRBV2 and J is TRBJ1-3; D remains unclear. CDR3 sequence reads: CASSPLYRRSEGNTIYF. The DNA of the CDR3 is TGTGCCAGCAGTCCTCTTTACCGACGGTCGGAGGGAAACACCATATATTTT.